This TCR beta chain was recovered during a study of cytomegalovirus exposure and HLA in healthy donors. The study's findings and limits: Some public TCRs appeared in many individuals, while most sequences were rare. TCR beta chain V- and J-gene trimming was linked, in a later analysis, to a missense variant in DCLRE1C.

The primer mix had 60 Vbeta and 13 Jbeta primers. Some clones are missing from TCRdb's copy, which holds only in-frame ones; the method was immunoSEQ multiplex PCR. Of about 76,000 clones in the sample, 78% were seen once. As to this clone: Its matching antigen is unknown.

The CDR3 totals 13 residues. The V end was cut by 7 bases, the J end by 5 bases, with 17 bases between. Germline V lookup: CDR1 SQVTM, CDR2 ANQGSEA. Specimen: PBMCs. This TCR was recovered from a woman between 40 and 55 years old in good health and CMV-seropositive. The rearrangement uses TRBV29-1 and TRBJ1-1, with D possibly matching TRBD1 (6 bases). As DNA, the CDR3 is TGCAGCGCCCTGACACCAGGGGTGACTGAAGCTTTCTTT. Encoded protein: CSALTPGVTEAFF.